This is a list of T cell receptor beta chains from one sample in a study of T-cell reconstitution after alpha-beta-depleted transplantation in children. TCRdb re-called the PCR reads through MiXCR, storing one row per CDR3 protein. Among 530,000 or so distinct CDR3 sequences listed, around 27% were seen once. This material consisted of PBMCs, taken before TCRalphabeta/CD19-depleted stem cell transplant. The receptor set was obtained from a boy younger than two with Wiskott-Aldrich syndrome, due to receive a stem cell transplant. The CDR3 runs from the conserved cysteine through the conserved F or W.

v_call,cdr3_aa
TRBV4-2,CASSPAAGEQYF
TRBV7-8,CASSLGSQSGRSSYEQYF
TRBV4-2,CASSQDPAGTPAETQYF
TRBV20-1,CSASWAGETQYF
TRBV7-2,CASSRDRGFYEQYF
TRBV5-4,CASSHTGASYQETQYF
TRBV12-3/TRBV12-4,CASSCGGRETQYF
TRBV5-1,CASSSTGFNEQFF
TRBV12-3/TRBV12-4,CASSPWTSPQDTQYF
TRBV5-1,CASSFGDLYEQYF